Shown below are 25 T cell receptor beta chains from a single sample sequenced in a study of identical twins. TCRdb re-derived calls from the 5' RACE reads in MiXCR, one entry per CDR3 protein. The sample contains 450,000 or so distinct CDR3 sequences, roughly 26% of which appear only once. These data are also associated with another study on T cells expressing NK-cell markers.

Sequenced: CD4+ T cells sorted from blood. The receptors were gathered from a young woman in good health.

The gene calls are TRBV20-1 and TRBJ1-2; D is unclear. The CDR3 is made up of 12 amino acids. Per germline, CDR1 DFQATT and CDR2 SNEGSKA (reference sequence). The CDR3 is CSIFYPPYGYTF. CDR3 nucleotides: TGCAGCATTTTCTACCCACCTTATGGCTACACCTTC.

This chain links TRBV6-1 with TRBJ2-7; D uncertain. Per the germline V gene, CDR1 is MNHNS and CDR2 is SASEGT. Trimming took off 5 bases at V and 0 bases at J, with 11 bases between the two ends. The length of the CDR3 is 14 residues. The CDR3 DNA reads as TGTGCCAGCAGTCTCGGTAGGGCCTCCTACGAGCAGTACTTC. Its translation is CASSLGRASYEQYF.

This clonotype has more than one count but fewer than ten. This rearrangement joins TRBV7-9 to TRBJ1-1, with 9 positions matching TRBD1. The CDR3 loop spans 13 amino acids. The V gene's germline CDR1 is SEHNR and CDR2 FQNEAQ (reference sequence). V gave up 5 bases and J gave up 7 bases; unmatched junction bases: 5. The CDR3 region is CASSPQGANEAFF. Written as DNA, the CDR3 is TGTGCCAGCAGCCCACAGGGGGCGAATGAAGCTTTCTTT.

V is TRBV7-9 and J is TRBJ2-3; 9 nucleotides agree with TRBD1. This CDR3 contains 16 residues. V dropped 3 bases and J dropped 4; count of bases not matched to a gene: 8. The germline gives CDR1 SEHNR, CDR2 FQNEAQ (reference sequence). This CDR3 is CASSLEWGQGSDTQYF. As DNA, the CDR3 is TGTGCCAGCAGCTTGGAATGGGGACAGGGTTCAGATACGCAGTATTTT.

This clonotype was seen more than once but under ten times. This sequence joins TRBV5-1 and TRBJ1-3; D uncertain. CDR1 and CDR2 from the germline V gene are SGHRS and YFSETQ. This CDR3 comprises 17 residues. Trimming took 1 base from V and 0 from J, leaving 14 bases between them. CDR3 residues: CASSLSPPESSGNTIYF. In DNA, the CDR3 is TGCGCCAGCAGCTTGTCGCCACCTGAGAGCTCTGGAAACACCATATATTTT.

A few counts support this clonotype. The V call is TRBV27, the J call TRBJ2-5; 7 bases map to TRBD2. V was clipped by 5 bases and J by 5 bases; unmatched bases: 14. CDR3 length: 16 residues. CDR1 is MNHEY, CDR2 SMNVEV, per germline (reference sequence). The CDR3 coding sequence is TGTGCCAGCAGTCCGATAACGGACGGGCGGGGGGAGACCCAGTACTTC. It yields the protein CASSPITDGRGETQYF.

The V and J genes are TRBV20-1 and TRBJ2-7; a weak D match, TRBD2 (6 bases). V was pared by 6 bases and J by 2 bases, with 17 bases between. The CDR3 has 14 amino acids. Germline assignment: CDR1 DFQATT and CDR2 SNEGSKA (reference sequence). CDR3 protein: CSARGRGSPYEQYF. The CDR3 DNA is TGCAGTGCACGAGGTCGGGGGAGCCCCTACGAGCAGTACTTC.

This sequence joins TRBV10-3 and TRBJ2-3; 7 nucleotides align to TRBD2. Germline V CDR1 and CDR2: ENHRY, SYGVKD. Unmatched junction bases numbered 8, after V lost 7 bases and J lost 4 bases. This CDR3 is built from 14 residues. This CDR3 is CAIKEWGGSDTQYF. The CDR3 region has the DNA TGTGCCATCAAGGAGTGGGGGGGGTCAGATACGCAGTATTTT.

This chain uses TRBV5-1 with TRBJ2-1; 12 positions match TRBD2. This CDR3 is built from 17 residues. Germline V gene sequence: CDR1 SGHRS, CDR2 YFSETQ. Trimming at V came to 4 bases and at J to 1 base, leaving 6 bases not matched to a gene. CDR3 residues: CASSPWGLAGSYNEQFF. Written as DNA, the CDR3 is TGCGCCAGCAGCCCCTGGGGACTAGCGGGTTCCTACAATGAGCAGTTCTTC.

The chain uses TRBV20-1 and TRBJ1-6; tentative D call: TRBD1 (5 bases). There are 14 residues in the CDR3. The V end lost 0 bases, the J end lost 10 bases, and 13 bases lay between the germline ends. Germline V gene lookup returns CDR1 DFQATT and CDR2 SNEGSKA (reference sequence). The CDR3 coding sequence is TGCAGTGCTAGAGATCGACGGGGGAGATCACCCCTCCACTTT. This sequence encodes CSARDRRGRSPLHF.

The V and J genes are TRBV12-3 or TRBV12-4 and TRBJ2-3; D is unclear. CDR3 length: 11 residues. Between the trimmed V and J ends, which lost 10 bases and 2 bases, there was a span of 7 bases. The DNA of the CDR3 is TGTGCCACCAGAATCACAGATACGCAGTATTTT. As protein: CATRITDTQYF.

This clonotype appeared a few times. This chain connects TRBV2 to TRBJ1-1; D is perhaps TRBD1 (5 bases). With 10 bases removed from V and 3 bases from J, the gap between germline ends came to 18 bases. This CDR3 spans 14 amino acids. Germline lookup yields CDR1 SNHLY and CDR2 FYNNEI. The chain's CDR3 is CATTHQGGDTEAFF. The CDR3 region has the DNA TGTGCCACCACTCATCAGGGTGGGGACACTGAAGCTTTCTTT.

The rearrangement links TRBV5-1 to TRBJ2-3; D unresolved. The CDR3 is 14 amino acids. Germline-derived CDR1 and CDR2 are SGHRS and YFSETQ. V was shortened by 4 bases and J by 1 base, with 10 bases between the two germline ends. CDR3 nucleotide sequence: TGCGCCAGCAGCCCGTGGGAACGCACAGATACGCAGTATTTT. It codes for CASSPWERTDTQYF.

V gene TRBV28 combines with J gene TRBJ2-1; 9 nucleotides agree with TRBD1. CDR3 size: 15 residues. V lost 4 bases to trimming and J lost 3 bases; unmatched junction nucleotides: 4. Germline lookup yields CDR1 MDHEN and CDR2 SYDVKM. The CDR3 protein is CASSSPGQGYNEQFF. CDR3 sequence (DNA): TGTGCCAGCAGTTCTCCGGGACAGGGCTACAATGAGCAGTTCTTC.

In nucleotides, the CDR3 is TGTGCCAGCAGCTTAGTTACAGGGGGCAACATTCAGTACTTC. This codes for CASSLVTGGNIQYF. The chain recombines TRBV11-3 with TRBJ2-4; 9 bases match TRBD1. The CDR3 is made up of 14 amino acids. Per germline, CDR1 SGHNT and CDR2 YENEEA. Losses at the gene ends were 1 base for V and 7 bases for J; bases not matched to a gene: 2.

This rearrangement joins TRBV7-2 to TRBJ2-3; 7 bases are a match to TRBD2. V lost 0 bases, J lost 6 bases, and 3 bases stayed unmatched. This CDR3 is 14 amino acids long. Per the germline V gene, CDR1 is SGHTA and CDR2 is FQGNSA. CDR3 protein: CASSLASGLDTQYF. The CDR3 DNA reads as TGTGCCAGCAGCTTAGCTAGCGGGCTGGATACGCAGTATTTT.

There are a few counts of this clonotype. CDR3 DNA: TGCAGTGCTAGAGATCAGACCTACAGCCAGATCCCCTCTGGAAACACCATATATTTT. Residues: CSARDQTYSQIPSGNTIYF. The chain combines TRBV20-1 with TRBJ1-3; the D is unclear. The CDR3 length is 19 residues. CDR1 is DFQATT, CDR2 SNEGSKA, per germline (reference sequence). The V end lost 0 bases, the J end lost 0 bases, and 21 bases lay between the germline ends.

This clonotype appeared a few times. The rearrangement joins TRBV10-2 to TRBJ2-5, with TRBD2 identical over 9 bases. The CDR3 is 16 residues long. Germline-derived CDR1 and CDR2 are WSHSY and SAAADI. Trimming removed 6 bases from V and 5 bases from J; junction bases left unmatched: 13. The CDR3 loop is CASSPSGGNSRETQYF. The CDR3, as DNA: TGCGCCAGCAGCCCGAGCGGGGGGAATTCACGGGAGACCCAGTACTTC.

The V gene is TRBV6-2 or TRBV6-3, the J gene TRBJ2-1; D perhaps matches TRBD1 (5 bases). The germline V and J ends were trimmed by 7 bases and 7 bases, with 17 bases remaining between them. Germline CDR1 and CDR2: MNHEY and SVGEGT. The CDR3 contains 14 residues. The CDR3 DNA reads TGTGCCAGCAAGACCAGGACGAACAGGAATGAGCAGTTCTTC. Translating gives CASKTRTNRNEQFF.

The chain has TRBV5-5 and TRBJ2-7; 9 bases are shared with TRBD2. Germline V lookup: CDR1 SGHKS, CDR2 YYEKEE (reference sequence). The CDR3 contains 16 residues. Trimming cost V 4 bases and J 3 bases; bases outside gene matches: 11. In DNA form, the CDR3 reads TGTGCCAGCAGCCCGTCATGGGTAGCGGGAGTCTACGAGCAGTACTTC. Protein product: CASSPSWVAGVYEQYF.

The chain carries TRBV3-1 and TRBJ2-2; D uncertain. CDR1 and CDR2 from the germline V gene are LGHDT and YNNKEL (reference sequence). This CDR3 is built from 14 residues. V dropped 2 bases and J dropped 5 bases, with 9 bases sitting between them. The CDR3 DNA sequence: TGTGCCAGCAGCCAAAGTGCTCGTACCGGGGAGCTGTTTTTT. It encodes CASSQSARTGELFF.

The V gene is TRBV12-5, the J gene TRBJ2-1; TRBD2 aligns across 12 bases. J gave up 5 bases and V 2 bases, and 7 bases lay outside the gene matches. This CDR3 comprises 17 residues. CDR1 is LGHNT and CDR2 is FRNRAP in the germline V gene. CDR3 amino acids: CASGLSLLAGGHNEQFF. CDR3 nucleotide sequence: TGTGCTAGTGGTTTGTCCTTACTAGCGGGGGGCCACAATGAGCAGTTCTTC.

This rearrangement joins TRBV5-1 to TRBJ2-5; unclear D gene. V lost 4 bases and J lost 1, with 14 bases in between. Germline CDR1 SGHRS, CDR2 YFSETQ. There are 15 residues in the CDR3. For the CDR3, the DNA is TGCGCCAGCAGCCAAATGATGGCTTCCCAAGAGACCCAGTACTTC. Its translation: CASSQMMASQETQYF.

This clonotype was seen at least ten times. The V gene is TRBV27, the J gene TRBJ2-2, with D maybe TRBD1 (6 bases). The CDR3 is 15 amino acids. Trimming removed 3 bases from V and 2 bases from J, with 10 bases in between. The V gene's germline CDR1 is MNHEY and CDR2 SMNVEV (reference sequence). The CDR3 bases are TGTGCCAGCAGTTTCGCAGGGGTAAACACCGGGGAGCTGTTTTTT. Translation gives CASSFAGVNTGELFF.

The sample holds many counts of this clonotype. CDR3 bases: TGCAGTGCTAGAGATCGGACTGAAGCTTTCTTT. This encodes CSARDRTEAFF. The J gene is TRBJ1-1, the V gene TRBV20-1; no definite D call. Looked up from germline, CDR1 is DFQATT and CDR2 is SNEGSKA (reference sequence). The CDR3 consists of 11 residues. With 0 bases removed from V and 5 bases from J, the gap between germline ends came to 4 bases.